This T cell receptor beta chain was identified in a study of blood T cell repertoires in COVID-19. Study information: Nucleic acid was either cDNA or gDNA, and it came from T cells, B-cell-depleted T cells, or PBMCs.

This CDR3 comprises 15 residues. Trimming shortened V by 6 bases and J by 3 bases, and 15 bases separated the two germline ends. Germline assignment: CDR1 LNHDA and CDR2 SQIVND (reference sequence). TCRdb's table, derived via immunoSEQ multiplex PCR, lists solely in-frame clones and lacks some. Of under 200,000 clones in the sample, about four fifths were seen once. This sequence originates from a woman between 35 and 50 years old with COVID-19, enrolled during active disease. The J gene is TRBJ1-5, the V gene TRBV19; D remains unclear. Sequenced input: peripheral blood. The CDR3 is CASRGGLRFNQPQHF. The CDR3 DNA reads TGTGCCAGTAGAGGAGGCTTAAGGTTCAATCAGCCCCAGCATTTT.